This T cell receptor beta chain was retrieved from a study of T cells in localized non-small cell lung cancer (dated by TCRdb to between 2020 and 2021). About the investigation overall: Comparing tumors with uninvolved tumor-adjacent lungs, the study looked at the T cell repertoires of fewer than 250 patients with early-stage NSCLC. The mean age of the NSCLC patients was under 70 years, with 130 or so men and 85 to 110 women. The cohort consisted of about 240 treatment-naive NSCLC patients whose localized lung tumors had been resected.

The immunoSEQ Assay was used to sequence TCR beta CDR3 regions from DNA. The original pipeline was this. To compute T cell density, TCR beta template counts were normalized to usable DNA, which was estimated by amplifying housekeeping genes. Richness was estimated with the preseqR package, extrapolating to 400,000 templates for PBMC samples and 120,000 templates for tissue samples. Clonality was defined by subtracting Pielou's evenness from one. Tissue-enriched TCRs were identified through differential abundance testing performed on productive amino-acid clonotypes, with a minimum total count of 5 and an alpha of 0.1. The Jaccard Index and the Morisita Overlap Index were used to quantify repertoire overlap between compartments. GLIPH grouped TCR beta CDR3s together with public tetramer-defined viral CDR3s, and a viral motif had to include at least three viral sequences and also show V-gene enrichment. The immuneACCESS repertoire file appears here via TCRdb, limited to in-frame rearrangements. These files lack a portion of the clones; in checked studies, under half of the deficit traces to unresolved V genes, and the cause of the others is not known. Clonal size and the V and J genes are those of that table, whereas D and trimming came from the DNA. The sample has about 40,000 clones on record, around 87% of them singletons. The top ten hold 3% to 4.5% of the sample.

What the research found in general, with its limitations: The highest T cell clonality was observed in uninvolved tumor-adjacent lung, where clonality exceeded that of tumor, suggesting that antigenic responses were more focused in uninvolved tumor-adjacent lung. Because the study design was exploratory, TCR variables were selected using unadjusted p-values without false-discovery rate correction. A median of approximately 55 of the top 100 tumor clones were detected in paired uninvolved adjacent lung, and 28 of these tumor clones were also found among the top 100 clones of the paired uninvolved adjacent lung. Because multi-region tumor sequencing was not performed, intratumor heterogeneity could not be ruled out. Longer overall survival was associated with higher blood T cell density, whereas shorter survival was associated with higher adjacent-lung clonality.

Points on this clone: The specificity of this receptor is unknown. No per-base quality is available; no much larger clone lies one base away.

At diagnosis, peripheral blood, uninvolved tumor-adjacent lung and tumor were collected and stored as a combination of fresh-frozen and FFPE material. For TCR repertoire profiling, blood samples were analyzed as peripheral blood mononuclear cells. There are 16 amino acids in the CDR3, from cysteine to phenylalanine inclusive. The read is trimmed to its CDR3 DNA, 48 bases read in frame from base 1. Per the germline V gene, SGHDN is the CDR1 and FVKESK is the CDR2. The V end gives up 0 bases and the J end 6 bases, leaving 7 bases in the junction not matched to a gene. This clonotype was sampled from a man between 18 and 50 years old with stage I lung adenocarcinoma. This chain is built from TRBV14 and TRBJ2-3; 9 nucleotides in the junction match TRBD2. The starting material was peripheral blood, obtained before any cancer treatment. The CDR3 protein: CASSQDGSGGGDTQYF. The DNA reads TGTGCCAGCAGCCAAGATGGTAGCGGGGGTGGGGATACGCAGTATTTT.